Each of the 20 T cell receptor beta chains below was sequenced from the same sample in a study of cytomegalovirus exposure and HLA in healthy donors. Use of 60 Vbeta and 13 Jbeta primers characterized the PCR. Data came from immunoSEQ multiplex PCR; TCRdb stores just in-frame clones and leaves some out. Of fewer than 250,000 clones listed, 70% to 80% were seen once; the top ten hold roughly 1.9%. The sample consisted of PBMCs. All receptors derive from a woman aged 30 to 39 in good health and CMV-seronegative.

The V and J genes are TRBV30 and TRBJ1-2, with 7 bases fitting TRBD1. This CDR3 spans 13 amino acids. Germline values: CDR1 GTSNPN, CDR2 SVGIG (reference sequence). After removal of 1 base from V and 6 bases from J, the junction contained 5 bases not matched to a gene. The CDR3 bases are TGTGCCTGGAGTGCGACAGGGCCCAATGGCTACACCTTC. This translates into CAWSATGPNGYTF.

The chain couples TRBV5-1 to TRBJ1-1; TRBD1 aligns across 7 bases. This CDR3 has 15 residues. Germline V gene data show CDR1 as SGHRS and CDR2 as YFSETQ. J was trimmed by 1 base and V by 2 bases; bases with no gene match: 5. This CDR3 reads CASSFGDRENTEAFF. The DNA of the CDR3 is TGCGCCAGCAGCTTCGGAGACAGGGAGAACACTGAAGCTTTCTTT.

This chain links TRBV13 with TRBJ1-3, with TRBD1 matching over 11 bases. Germline trimming cut 6 bases from V and 2 bases from J; bases unmatched to any gene: 24. The CDR3 contains 22 residues. Per the germline V gene, CDR1 is PRHDT and CDR2 is FYEKMQ (reference sequence). The DNA for the CDR3 is TGTGCCAGCAGATCAGGACAGGGGGCCAGTAATGCACCGTTAAGGGCTGGAAACACCATATATTTT. This translates into CASRSGQGASNAPLRAGNTIYF. The whole variable domain, remainder taken from reference TRBV13 and TRBJ1-3, is AAGVIQSPRHLIKEKRETATLKCYPIPRHDTVYWYQQGPGQDPQFLISFYEKMQSDKGSIPDRFSAQQFSDYHSELNMSSLELGDSALYFCASRSGQGASNAPLRAGNTIYFGEGSWLTVV.

The CDR3: CASSTGRGNSPLHF. The CDR3 DNA follows: TGTGCCAGCAGCACGGGCAGGGGTAATTCACCCCTCCACTTT. The chain uses TRBV5-6 and TRBJ1-6, with a weak D call TRBD1 (6 bases). Germline V gene lookup returns CDR1 SGHDT and CDR2 YYEEEE. V was shortened by 4 bases and J by 6 bases, with 11 bases between the two germline ends. This CDR3 has 14 residues.

This clone has a handful of counts. The rearrangement links TRBV2 to TRBJ1-2; D not resolved. V was pared by 5 bases and J by 1 base, with 11 bases between. This CDR3 region has 14 residues. Germline CDR1 SNHLY, CDR2 FYNNEI. The CDR3 DNA reads as TGTGCCAGCAGTAGAGGGCTCAATAACTATGGCTACACCTTC. Its translation is CASSRGLNNYGYTF.

This chain joins TRBV15 and TRBJ2-2, with 8 bases fitting TRBD1. The CDR3 length is 13 residues. Germline trimming cut 8 bases from V and 6 bases from J; bases unmatched to any gene: 5. The germline CDR1 and CDR2 sequences are LNHNV and YYDKDF (reference sequence). This CDR3 reads CATRTGLAGELFF. DNA of the CDR3: TGTGCCACCCGGACAGGGTTGGCCGGGGAGCTGTTTTTT.

The chain has TRBV5-4 and TRBJ2-1, with TRBD2 identical over 8 bases. Germline V gene sequence: CDR1 SGHNT, CDR2 YYREEE (reference sequence). The CDR3 is 17 amino acids. Trimming took 4 bases from V and 4 from J; bases not matched to a gene: 13. CDR3 sequence: CASSPREGGGIYNEQFF. As DNA, the CDR3 is TGTGCCAGCAGCCCCCGGGAGGGCGGGGGGATATACAATGAGCAGTTCTTC.

The chain recombines TRBV6-1 with TRBJ1-3, with D hard to call. This CDR3 has 16 amino acids. V gave up 2 bases and J gave up 0 bases, with 11 bases separating them. Germline loops: CDR1 MNHNS, CDR2 SASEGT. CDR3 DNA sequence: TGTGCCAGCAGTGAATTCGTCAGTGGCTCTGGAAACACCATATATTTT. This translates into CASSEFVSGSGNTIYF.

This chain links TRBV30 with TRBJ1-2; tentative D call: TRBD1 (5 bases). Germline V CDR1 and CDR2: GTSNPN, SVGIG (reference sequence). V gave up 0 bases and J gave up 8 bases, with 16 bases separating them. The length of the CDR3 is 14 residues. CDR3 DNA sequence: TGTGCCTGGAGTGTACAGGTCGGAGCTAGGGGCTACACCTTC. It is translated as CAWSVQVGARGYTF. Full variable domain (outside the CDR3, taken from reference TRBV30 and TRBJ1-2): SQTIHQWPATLVQPVGSPLSLECTVEGTSNPNLYWYRQAAGRGLQLLFYSVGIGQISSEVPQNLSASRPQDRQFILSSKKLLLSDSGFYLCAWSVQVGARGYTFGSGTRLTVV.

This clone has just one count. In DNA form, the CDR3 reads TGCAGCGTTGATGAGAGCGGTGGGGCCAACGTCCTGACTTTC. It is translated as CSVDESGGANVLTF. The J gene is TRBJ2-6, the V gene TRBV29-1; tentatively, D is TRBD2 (5 bases). Trimming removed 3 bases at V and 3 bases at J, with 9 bases between. Germline loops: CDR1 SQVTM, CDR2 ANQGSEA. The CDR3 spans 14 residues. Supplemented by reference TRBV29-1 and TRBJ2-6, the full variable domain reads SAVISQKPSRDICQRGTSLTIQCQVDSQVTMMFWYRQQPGQSLTLIATANQGSEATYESGFVIDKFPISRPNLTFSTLTVSNMSPEDSSIYLCSVDESGGANVLTFGAGSRLTVL.

The chain joins TRBV5-4 to TRBJ2-2; 11 nucleotides match TRBD1. Germline trimming cut 3 bases from V and 6 bases from J; bases unmatched to any gene: 4. CDR1 is SGHNT, CDR2 YYREEE, per germline (reference sequence). This CDR3 is 15 amino acids long. The CDR3 protein is CASSSPGQGAGELFF. Written as DNA, the CDR3 is TGTGCCAGCAGCTCTCCGGGACAGGGGGCCGGGGAGCTGTTTTTT. Full variable domain (missing parts from reference TRBV5-4 and TRBJ2-2): ETGVTQSPTHLIKTRGQQVTLRCSSQSGHNTVSWYQQALGQGPQFIFQYYREEENGRGNFPPRFSGLQFPNYSSELNVNALELDDSALYLCASSSPGQGAGELFFGEGSRLTVL.

The chain uses TRBV28 and TRBJ1-2; D is perhaps TRBD1 (6 bases). Germline assignment: CDR1 MDHEN and CDR2 SYDVKM. The V gene lost 2 bases and the J gene lost 11 bases, with 12 bases spanning the gap. The CDR3 runs 12 residues. The CDR3 loop is CASSLLGQLYTF. The DNA for the CDR3 is TGTGCCAGCAGTTTACTCGGACAGCTTTACACCTTC.

This clone was detected once. The gene calls are TRBV29-1 and TRBJ2-3, with a possible D match to TRBD2 (6 bases). CDR3 size: 13 residues. The germline V gene encodes CDR1 SQVTM and CDR2 ANQGSEA. Trimming stripped 6 bases from V and 0 bases from J, with 10 bases between. For the CDR3, the DNA is TGCAGCGTGCCGGGACTTAGCACAGATACGCAGTATTTT. Its protein is CSVPGLSTDTQYF.

The chain has TRBV5-6 and TRBJ1-1; tentatively, D is TRBD1 (5 bases). This CDR3 has 16 amino acids. The germline CDR1 and CDR2 sequences are SGHDT and YYEEEE. Trimming removed 4 bases at V and 0 bases at J, with 16 bases between. The CDR3 nucleotides are TGTGCCAGCAGCGCTTTGGACAATCCAATGAACACTGAAGCTTTCTTT. This gives the protein CASSALDNPMNTEAFF.

With respect to this clone: Compared with germline, one end of the junction differs, possibly owing to a read error. This sequence joins TRBV7-9 and TRBJ1-3; tentative D call: TRBD1 (6 bases). The CDR3 spans 17 residues. Germline V CDR1 and CDR2: SEHNR, FQNEAQ (reference sequence). In DNA form, the CDR3 reads TGTTCCAGCAGCCACAATTCCCGACAGGACTCTGGAAACACCATATATTTT. Amino acids: CSSSHNSRQDSGNTIYF. The whole variable domain, remainder taken from reference TRBV7-9 and TRBJ1-3, is DTGVSQNPRHKITKRGQNVTFRCDPISEHNRLYWYRQTLGQGPEFLTYFQNEAQLEKSRLLSDRFSAERPKGSFSTLEIQRTEQGDSAMYLCSSSHNSRQDSGNTIYFGEGSWLTVV.

The J gene is TRBJ1-5, the V gene TRBV7-9, with 9 nucleotides matching TRBD1. Germline CDR1 reads SEHNR; CDR2 reads FQNEAQ (reference sequence). The ends lost 0 bases at V and 6 bases at J; junction bases unmatched: 9. The CDR3 totals 17 residues. CDR3 in amino acids: CASSLATGTGKAQPQHF. Written as DNA, the CDR3 is TGTGCCAGCAGCTTAGCGACCGGGACAGGGAAGGCTCAGCCCCAGCATTTT. The complete variable domain, with remaining parts taken from reference TRBV7-9 and TRBJ1-5, reads DTGVSQNPRHKITKRGQNVTFRCDPISEHNRLYWYRQTLGQGPEFLTYFQNEAQLEKSRLLSDRFSAERPKGSFSTLEIQRTEQGDSAMYLCASSLATGTGKAQPQHFGDGTRLSIL.

The chain recombines TRBV5-1 with TRBJ1-2, with D unresolved. Trimming stripped 4 bases from V and 4 bases from J, with 8 bases between. Germline CDR1 reads SGHRS; CDR2 reads YFSETQ. The CDR3 has 12 amino acids. The CDR3 DNA is TGCGCCAGCAGCGTCCCTTCCTATGGCTACACCTTC. It encodes CASSVPSYGYTF.

The CDR3 loop is CSVEDRGKQGSGNYGYTF. The CDR3 DNA follows: TGCAGCGTTGAAGATCGGGGAAAACAGGGCTCAGGTAACTATGGCTACACCTTC. The rearrangement links TRBV29-1 to TRBJ1-2; TRBD1 might be the D (6 bases). Germline-derived CDR1 and CDR2 are SQVTM and ANQGSEA. The CDR3 is 18 residues long. The V end was cut by 0 bases, the J end by 1 base, with 21 bases between.

This clone showed up just once. The chain recombines TRBV5-6 with TRBJ2-7; D is perhaps TRBD1 (6 bases). Trimming shortened V by 3 bases and J by 5 bases, and 6 bases separated the two germline ends. This CDR3 is built from 11 residues. Germline V gene sequence: CDR1 SGHDT, CDR2 YYEEEE. The chain's CDR3 is CASSSGDEQYF. DNA for the CDR3: TGTGCCAGCAGCTCAGGGGACGAGCAGTACTTC.

This rearrangement joins TRBV25-1 to TRBJ2-7, with TRBD2 matching 15 bases. The CDR3 spans 15 residues. With V trimmed by 3 bases and J by 6 bases, 3 bases remained unmatched. Germline lookup yields CDR1 MGHDK and CDR2 SYGVNS. CDR3 sequence reads: CASSEPGLAGGEQYF. As DNA, the CDR3 is TGTGCCAGCAGTGAGCCGGGACTAGCGGGAGGCGAGCAGTACTTC.